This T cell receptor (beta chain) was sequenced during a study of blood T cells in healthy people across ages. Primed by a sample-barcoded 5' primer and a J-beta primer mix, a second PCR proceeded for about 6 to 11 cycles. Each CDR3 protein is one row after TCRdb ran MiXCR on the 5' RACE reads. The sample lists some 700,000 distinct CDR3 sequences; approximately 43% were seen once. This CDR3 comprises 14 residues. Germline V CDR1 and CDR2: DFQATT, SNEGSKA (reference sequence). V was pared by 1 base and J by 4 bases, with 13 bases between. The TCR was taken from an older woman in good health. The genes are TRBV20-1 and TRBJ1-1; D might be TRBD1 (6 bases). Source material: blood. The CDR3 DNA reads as TGCAGTGCTAGAGGAGGAGGGGGGGCCACTGAAGCTTTCTTT. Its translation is CSARGGGGATEAFF.